The present entry profiles one T cell receptor (beta chain) with its context. Its matching antigen is unknown. Healthy bone marrow donors supplied every sample. This record belongs to a study of cytomegalovirus exposure and HLA in healthy donors. In the study overall: Among roughly 180 million T cells, an earlier analysis found 90 million to 130 million unique TCR beta sequences.

The CDR3 covers 12 residues. Trimming removed 4 bases from V and 4 bases from J, with 8 bases in between. CDR1 and CDR2 from the germline V gene are SGHNT and YYREEE (reference sequence). Study-wide findings and caveats: Associated with HLA alleles at 0.05 false discovery rate in a later analysis were 17,000 or so TCR beta sequences.

PCR involved 60 Vbeta and 13 Jbeta primers. Sequencing used immunoSEQ multiplex PCR; TCRdb keeps in-frame clones, though not all of them. The repertoire table contains roughly 120,000 clones. The gene calls are TRBV5-4 and TRBJ1-2; possibly TRBD1 for D (5 bases). This clonotype was obtained from a man younger than 40 in good health and CMV-seronegative. The specimen sequenced was PBMCs. CDR3 in amino acids: CASSRTSYGYTF. In DNA form, the CDR3 reads TGTGCCAGCAGCCGGACATCCTATGGCTACACCTTC.